The 17 T cell receptor beta chains below come from one sample, sequenced in a study of blood T cell repertoires in COVID-19. TCRdb keeps only in-frame clones here, not all; method: immunoSEQ multiplex PCR. The profile covers about 140,000 clones, with 70% to 80% appearing a single time and roughly 9% taken by the ten largest. Material for sequencing was peripheral blood. These receptor sequences come from a woman aged 50 to 60 with active or convalescent COVID-19.

The genes are TRBV7-9 and TRBJ2-3, with 9 bases lining up with TRBD1. V trimming: 4 bases; J trimming: 4 bases; junction bases outside the gene matches: 9. The CDR3 has 16 residues. The germline gives CDR1 SEHNR, CDR2 FQNEAQ (reference sequence). The DNA of the CDR3 is TGTGCCAGCAGCTCAGAGGGACAGGGCCCCCCAGATACGCAGTATTTT. Translating it yields CASSSEGQGPPDTQYF.

The gene calls are TRBV28 and TRBJ2-4, with D possibly TRBD1 on 6 matching bases. Germline V gene sequence: CDR1 MDHEN, CDR2 SYDVKM. The V end lost 5 bases, the J end lost 0 bases, and 17 bases lay between the germline ends. CDR3 length: 17 amino acids. In DNA, the CDR3 is TGTGCCAGCAGTCGCCTTCAGGGGTTTCTAGCCAAAAACATTCAGTACTTC. This codes for CASSRLQGFLAKNIQYF.

V and J are TRBV14 and TRBJ2-2; tentatively, D is TRBD2 (6 bases). Germline loops: CDR1 SGHDN, CDR2 FVKESK. The CDR3 totals 16 residues. V was shortened by 5 bases and J by 5 bases, with 18 bases between the two germline ends. The CDR3, as DNA: TGTGCCAGCAGCTCGCGAGTCTTCGGAGGGACCGGGGAGCTGTTTTTT. Encoded protein: CASSSRVFGGTGELFF.

The V and J genes are TRBV4-1 and TRBJ2-7, with D possibly matching TRBD2 (6 bases). CDR1 is MGHRA and CDR2 is YSYEKL in the germline V gene. The CDR3 has 16 amino acids. V gave up 0 bases and J gave up 0 bases, with 12 bases separating them. For the CDR3, the DNA is TGCGCCAGCAGCCAAGAATTTAGCGGAAGCTCCTACGAGCAGTACTTC. As protein: CASSQEFSGSSYEQYF.

This sequence joins TRBV21-1 and TRBJ2-1; the table names TRBD1, a call not compared with the DNA. TRBV21-1 is described as a pseudogene. This CDR3 is built from 13 residues. CDR3: CASSKVWGKGWLF. The CDR3 nucleotides are TGTGCCAGCAGCAAAGTCTGGGGAAAGGGGTGGCTCTTC.

This chain uses TRBV6-5 with TRBJ2-5; 7 bases agree with TRBD2. The germline V gene encodes CDR1 MNHEY and CDR2 SVGAGI. There are 15 residues in the CDR3. Trimming removed 6 bases from V and 1 base from J; junction bases left unmatched: 8. The CDR3 region is CASSPLGGTQETQYF. As DNA, the CDR3 is TGTGCCAGCAGCCCACTCGGGGGGACCCAAGAGACCCAGTACTTC.

The chain is built from TRBV6-1 and TRBJ1-2; D is possibly TRBD1 (6 bases). The germline CDR1 and CDR2 sequences are MNHNS and SASEGT. The CDR3 totals 14 residues. V lost 3 bases, J lost 7 bases, and 15 bases lay in between. This CDR3 reads CASSERRAGVGYTF. CDR3 coding DNA: TGTGCCAGCAGTGAGAGGCGTGCAGGGGTTGGCTACACCTTC.

This clone showed up just once. The chain employs TRBV18 and TRBJ1-5, with TRBD1 identical over 9 bases. V dropped 3 bases and J dropped 5; count of bases not matched to a gene: 11. CDR1 is KGHSH and CDR2 is LQKENI in the germline V gene. The CDR3 has 17 amino acids. The CDR3: CASSPRPGQGAHQPQHF. CDR3 nucleotides: TGTGCCAGCTCACCTCGACCGGGACAGGGTGCCCATCAGCCCCAGCATTTT.

The chain carries TRBV7-8 and TRBJ1-6; tentative D call: TRBD1 (5 bases). CDR3 size: 14 residues. The V gene lost 4 bases and the J gene lost 7 bases, with 11 bases spanning the gap. CDR1 is SGHVS, CDR2 FQNEAQ, per germline. The CDR3 sequence: CASSSGEENSPLHF. The CDR3 DNA follows: TGTGCCAGCAGCTCGGGGGAGGAGAATTCACCCCTCCACTTT.

The rearrangement uses TRBV7-2 and TRBJ2-5, with D possibly being TRBD2 (6 bases). Trimming removed 3 bases from V and 9 bases from J, with 23 bases in between. Germline CDR1 SGHTA, CDR2 FQGNSA. The CDR3 length is 16 residues. The CDR3 bases are TGTGCCAGCAGCTTTGTTACAGGAGGGCAAGTTGGGGCCCAGTACTTC. Translation gives CASSFVTGGQVGAQYF.

This clone appeared a few times. The chain combines TRBV2 with TRBJ1-1; D uncertain. Germline V gene data show CDR1 as SNHLY and CDR2 as FYNNEI. This CDR3 spans 15 amino acids. V was shortened by 2 bases and J by 4 bases, with 14 bases between the two germline ends. The chain's CDR3 is CASSENPRHGTEAFF. CDR3 DNA: TGTGCCAGCAGTGAAAACCCCCGACATGGCACTGAAGCTTTCTTT.

V usage is TRBV12-5 and J usage is TRBJ2-5; possible D gene TRBD2, 6 bases. This CDR3 has 17 amino acids. Germline V lookup: CDR1 LGHNT, CDR2 FRNRAP. V was trimmed by 2 bases and J by 0 bases, leaving 16 bases between them. The CDR3 DNA is TGTGCTAGTGGTTTGAAGGTCCATCGGGAGTACCAAGAGACCCAGTACTTC. This encodes CASGLKVHREYQETQYF.

The chain carries TRBV7-9 and TRBJ2-5; D remains ambiguous. The germline V gene has CDR1 SEHNR and CDR2 FQNEAQ (reference sequence). Trimming removed 1 base from V and 4 bases from J, with 7 bases in between. The CDR3 runs to 13 residues. CDR3 nucleotides: TGTGCCAGCAGCTTAGAACTTAGAGAGACCCAGTACTTC. Protein product: CASSLELRETQYF.

The rearrangement links TRBV6-2 or TRBV6-3 to TRBJ2-5, with 9 bases matching TRBD1. Germline values: CDR1 MNHEY, CDR2 SVGEGT. With 2 bases clipped from V and 4 bases from J, the junction kept 11 bases outside the gene matches. CDR3 length: 17 residues. The CDR3 reads CASSYGDRVVNRETQYF. CDR3 bases: TGTGCCAGCAGTTACGGGGACAGGGTGGTAAATCGAGAGACCCAGTACTTC.

This chain links TRBV29-1 with TRBJ2-2; 11 bases agree with TRBD2. V lost 6 bases to trimming and J lost 2 bases; unmatched junction nucleotides: 5. This CDR3 region has 15 residues. The germline CDR1 and CDR2 sequences are SQVTM and ANQGSEA. Written as DNA, the CDR3 is TGCAGCGTAGTAGCGGGGGGGCTTAACACCGGGGAGCTGTTTTTT. Translation gives CSVVAGGLNTGELFF.

In nucleotides, the CDR3 is TGTGCCAGCAGTTTAACCGACCCAGGGGTGGCAAAACTAGCCAAAAACATTCAGTACTTC. Protein product: CASSLTDPGVAKLAKNIQYF. The chain recombines TRBV6-4 with TRBJ2-4; maybe TRBD1 (6 bases). V gave up 5 bases and J gave up 0 bases, with 26 bases separating them. The CDR3 is made up of 20 amino acids. The germline V gene encodes CDR1 MRHNA and CDR2 SNTAGT.

The CDR3 DNA is TGTGCCAGCAGGAGGCGGGAGCCCTCCTACGAGCAGTACTTC. Translated: CASRRREPSYEQYF. The rearrangement uses TRBV28 and TRBJ2-7; 7 nucleotides match TRBD2. The CDR3 contains 14 residues. The J segment lost 0 bases and the V segment lost 6 bases, leaving 5 bases of the junction unmatched. CDR1 is MDHEN and CDR2 is SYDVKM in the germline V gene.